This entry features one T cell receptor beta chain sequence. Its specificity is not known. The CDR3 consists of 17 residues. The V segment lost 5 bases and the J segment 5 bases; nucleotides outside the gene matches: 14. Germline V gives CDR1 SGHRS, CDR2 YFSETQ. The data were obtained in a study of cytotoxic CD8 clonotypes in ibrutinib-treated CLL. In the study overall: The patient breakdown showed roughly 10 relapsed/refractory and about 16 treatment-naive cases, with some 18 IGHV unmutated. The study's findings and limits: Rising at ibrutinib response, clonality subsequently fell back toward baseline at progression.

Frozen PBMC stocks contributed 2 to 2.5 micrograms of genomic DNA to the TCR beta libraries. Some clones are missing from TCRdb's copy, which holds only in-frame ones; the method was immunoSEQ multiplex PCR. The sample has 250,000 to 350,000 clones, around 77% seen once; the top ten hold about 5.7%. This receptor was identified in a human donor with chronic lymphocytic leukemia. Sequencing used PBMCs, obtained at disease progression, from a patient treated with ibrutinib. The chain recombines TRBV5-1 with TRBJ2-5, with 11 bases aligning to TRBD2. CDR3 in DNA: TGCGCCAGCAGACACCTAACTAGCGGGAGTAAAGGGGAGACCCAGTACTTC. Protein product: CASRHLTSGSKGETQYF.